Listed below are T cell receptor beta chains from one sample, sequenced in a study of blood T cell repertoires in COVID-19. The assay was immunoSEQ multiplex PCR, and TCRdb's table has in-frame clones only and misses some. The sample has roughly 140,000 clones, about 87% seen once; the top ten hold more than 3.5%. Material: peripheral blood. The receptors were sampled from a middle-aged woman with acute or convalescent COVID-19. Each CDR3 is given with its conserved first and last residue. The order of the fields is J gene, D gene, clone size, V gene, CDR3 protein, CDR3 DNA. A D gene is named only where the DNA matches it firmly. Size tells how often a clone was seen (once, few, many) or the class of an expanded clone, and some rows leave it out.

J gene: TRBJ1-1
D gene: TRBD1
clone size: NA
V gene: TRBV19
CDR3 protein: CASSLGQGGTEAFF
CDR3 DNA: TGTGCCAGTAGCCTGGGACAGGGGGGCACTGAAGCTTTCTTT

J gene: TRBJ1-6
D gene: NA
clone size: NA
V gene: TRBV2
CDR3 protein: CASRAGRDNSPLHF
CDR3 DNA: TGTGCCAGCAGAGCGGGACGCGATAATTCACCCCTCCACTTT

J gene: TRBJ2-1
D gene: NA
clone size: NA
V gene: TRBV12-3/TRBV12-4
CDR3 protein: CASTFGTVNEQFF
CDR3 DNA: TGTGCCAGCACCTTCGGGACTGTTAATGAGCAGTTCTTC

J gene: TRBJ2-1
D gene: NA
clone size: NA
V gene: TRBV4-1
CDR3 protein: CASSPAVSISSLEQFF
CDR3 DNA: TGCGCCAGCAGCCCGGCGGTGTCCATTTCCTCCCTAGAGCAGTTCTTC

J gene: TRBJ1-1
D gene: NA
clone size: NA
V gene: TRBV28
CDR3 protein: CASSLVSVNTEAFF
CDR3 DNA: TGTGCCAGCAGTTTAGTTAGCGTGAACACTGAAGCTTTCTTT

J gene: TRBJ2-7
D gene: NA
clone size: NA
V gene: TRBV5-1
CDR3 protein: CASSFTSSYEQYF
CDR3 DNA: TGCGCCAGCAGCTTCACTAGCTCCTACGAGCAGTACTTC

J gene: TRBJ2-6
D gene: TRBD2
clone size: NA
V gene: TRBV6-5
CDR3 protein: CTAGAIGANVLTF
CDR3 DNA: TGTACCGCGGGAGCAATTGGGGCCAACGTCCTGACTTTC

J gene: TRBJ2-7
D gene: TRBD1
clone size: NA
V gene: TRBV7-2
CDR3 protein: CASSYRDRVVEQYF
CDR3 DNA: TGTGCCAGCAGCTACCGGGACAGGGTGGTCGAGCAGTACTTC

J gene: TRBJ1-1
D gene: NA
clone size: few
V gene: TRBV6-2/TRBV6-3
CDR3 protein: CASSYMALLAMNTEAFF
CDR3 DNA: TGTGCCAGCAGTTACATGGCCCTATTAGCGATGAACACTGAAGCTTTCTTT

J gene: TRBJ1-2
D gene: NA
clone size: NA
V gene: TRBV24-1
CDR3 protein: CATSDSGGGYTF
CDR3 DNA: TGTGCCACCAGTGATTCGGGGGGGGGCTACACCTTC

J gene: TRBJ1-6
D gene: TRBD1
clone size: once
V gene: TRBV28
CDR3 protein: CASSFLTGDSYNSPLHF
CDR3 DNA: TGTGCCAGCAGTTTCCTGACAGGGGACTCCTATAATTCACCCCTCCACTTT

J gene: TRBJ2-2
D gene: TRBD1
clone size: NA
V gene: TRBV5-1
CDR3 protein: CASSLSQGVDTGELFF
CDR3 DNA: TGCGCCAGCAGCTTAAGCCAGGGGGTTGACACCGGGGAGCTGTTTTTT

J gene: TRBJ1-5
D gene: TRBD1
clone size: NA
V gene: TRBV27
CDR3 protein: CASSLSGQGGQPQHF
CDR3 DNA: TGTGCCAGCAGTTTATCCGGACAGGGAGGTCAGCCCCAGCATTTT

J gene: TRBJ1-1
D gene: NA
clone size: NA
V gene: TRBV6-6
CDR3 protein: CASSLDRNTEAFF
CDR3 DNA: TGTGCCAGCAGCCTGGACAGGAACACTGAAGCTTTCTTT

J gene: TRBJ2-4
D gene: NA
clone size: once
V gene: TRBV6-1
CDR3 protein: CASSEGDPHVFNIQYF
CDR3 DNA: TGTGCCAGCAGTGAGGGAGACCCCCACGTTTTTAACATTCAGTACTTC

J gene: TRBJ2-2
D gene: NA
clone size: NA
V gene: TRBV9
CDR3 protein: CASSVGERDTGELFF
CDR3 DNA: TGTGCCAGCAGCGTAGGGGAGCGAGACACCGGGGAGCTGTTTTTT

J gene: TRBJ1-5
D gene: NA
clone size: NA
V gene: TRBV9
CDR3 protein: CASSLQGSQPQHF
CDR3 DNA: TGTGCCAGCAGCCTTCAGGGGAGTCAGCCCCAGCATTTT

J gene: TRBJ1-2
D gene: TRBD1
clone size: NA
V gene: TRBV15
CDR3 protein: CATSRGTGNGYTF
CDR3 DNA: TGTGCCACCAGCAGAGGGACAGGGAATGGCTACACCTTC

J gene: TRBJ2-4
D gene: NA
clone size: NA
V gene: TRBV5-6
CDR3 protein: CASSLVHLLAKNIQYF
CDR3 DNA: TGTGCCAGCAGCTTGGTACATCTTTTAGCCAAAAACATTCAGTACTTC

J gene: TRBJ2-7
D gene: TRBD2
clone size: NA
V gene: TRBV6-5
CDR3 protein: CASSYLAGGGEQYF
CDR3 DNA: TGTGCCAGCAGTTACTTAGCGGGGGGTGGGGAGCAGTACTTC

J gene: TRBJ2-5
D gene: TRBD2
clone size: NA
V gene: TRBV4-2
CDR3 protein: CASSQVSSGIWGETQYF
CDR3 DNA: TGTGCCAGCAGCCAAGTCTCGAGCGGGATATGGGGAGAGACCCAGTACTTC

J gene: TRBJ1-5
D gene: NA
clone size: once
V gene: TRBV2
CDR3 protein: CASSFTGYSNQPQHF
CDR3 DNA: TGTGCCAGCAGTTTTACAGGATATAGCAATCAGCCCCAGCATTTT

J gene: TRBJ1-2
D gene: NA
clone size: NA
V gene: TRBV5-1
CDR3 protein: CASSLEGNYGYTF
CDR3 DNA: TGCGCCAGCAGCTTGGAGGGGAACTATGGCTACACCTTC

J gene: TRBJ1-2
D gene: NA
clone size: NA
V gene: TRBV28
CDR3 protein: CASSSPAYRGNYGYTF
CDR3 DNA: TGTGCCAGCAGTTCCCCTGCGTATAGGGGTAACTATGGCTACACCTTC

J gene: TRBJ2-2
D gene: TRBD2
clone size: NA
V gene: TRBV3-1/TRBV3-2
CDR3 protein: CASSLRAGGRPGELFF
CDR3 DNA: TGTGCCAGCAGCCTCCGGGCGGGAGGGCGTCCCGGGGAGCTGTTTTTT

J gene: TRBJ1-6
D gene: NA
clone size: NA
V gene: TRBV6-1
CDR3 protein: CASSDWGALHF
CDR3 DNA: TGTGCCAGCAGTGATTGGGGGGCCCTCCACTTT

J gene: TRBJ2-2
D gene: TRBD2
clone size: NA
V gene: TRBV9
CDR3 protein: CASSAGLAGGGTGELFF
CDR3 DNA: TGTGCCAGCAGCGCGGGACTAGCGGGAGGGGGTACCGGGGAGCTGTTTTTT

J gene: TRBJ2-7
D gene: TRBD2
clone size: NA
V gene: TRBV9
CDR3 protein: CASSVTGTSPREQYF
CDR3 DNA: TGTGCCAGCAGCGTAACCGGGACTAGCCCGAGGGAGCAGTACTTC

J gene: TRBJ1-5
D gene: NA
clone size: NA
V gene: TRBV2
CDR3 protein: CASSPGRGSNQPQHF
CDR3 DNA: TGTGCCAGCAGTCCGGGACGGGGGAGCAATCAGCCCCAGCATTTT

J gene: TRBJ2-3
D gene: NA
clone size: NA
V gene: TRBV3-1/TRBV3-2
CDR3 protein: CASSHPSGDTQYF
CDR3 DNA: TGTGCCAGCAGCCATCCCTCCGGGGATACGCAGTATTTT

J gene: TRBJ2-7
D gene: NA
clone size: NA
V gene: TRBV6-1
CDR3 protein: CASSEGLTVYSYEQYF
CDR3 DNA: TGTGCCAGCAGTGAAGGCCTGACAGTCTACTCCTACGAGCAGTACTTC

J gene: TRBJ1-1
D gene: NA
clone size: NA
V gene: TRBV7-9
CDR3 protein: CASSSRGGQDTEAFF
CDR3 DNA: TGTGCCAGCAGCTCTAGGGGGGGGCAGGACACTGAAGCTTTCTTT

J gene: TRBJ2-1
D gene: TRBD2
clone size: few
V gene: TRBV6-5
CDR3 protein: CASRLLAGGRNEQFF
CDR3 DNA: TGTGCCAGCAGACTCCTAGCGGGAGGGAGGAATGAGCAGTTCTTC

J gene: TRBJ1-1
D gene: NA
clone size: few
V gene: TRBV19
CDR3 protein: CATPFSRRGTEAFF
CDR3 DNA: TGTGCCACCCCTTTCTCCCGACGGGGCACTGAAGCTTTCTTT

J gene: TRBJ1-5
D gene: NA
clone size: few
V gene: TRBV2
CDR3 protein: CASSVNRNQPQHF
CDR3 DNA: TGTGCCAGCAGTGTTAACAGAAATCAGCCCCAGCATTTT

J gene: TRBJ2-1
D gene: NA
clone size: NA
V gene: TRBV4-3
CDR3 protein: CASSQNGATVFHNEQFF
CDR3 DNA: TGCGCCAGCAGCCAAAATGGAGCGACAGTCTTCCACAATGAGCAGTTCTTC

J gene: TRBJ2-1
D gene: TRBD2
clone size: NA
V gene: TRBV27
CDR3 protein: CASARTSHEQFF
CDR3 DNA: TGTGCCAGCGCGCGGACTAGCCATGAGCAGTTCTTC

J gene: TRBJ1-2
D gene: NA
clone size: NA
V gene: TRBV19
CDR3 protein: CASSIRDSVIGYTF
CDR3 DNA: TGTGCCAGTAGTATCCGGGATTCAGTCATCGGCTACACCTTC

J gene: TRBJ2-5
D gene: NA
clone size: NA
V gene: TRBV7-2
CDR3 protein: CASSSTGPQETQYF
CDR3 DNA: TGTGCCAGCAGTTCGACAGGTCCCCAAGAGACCCAGTACTTC

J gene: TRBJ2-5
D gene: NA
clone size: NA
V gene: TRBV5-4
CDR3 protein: CASSDGETQYF
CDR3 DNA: TGTGCCAGCAGCGACGGGGAGACCCAGTACTTC

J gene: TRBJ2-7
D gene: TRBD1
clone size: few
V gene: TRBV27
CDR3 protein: CASRPGGWIYEQYF
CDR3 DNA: TGTGCCAGCAGACCAGGGGGCTGGATCTACGAGCAGTACTTC

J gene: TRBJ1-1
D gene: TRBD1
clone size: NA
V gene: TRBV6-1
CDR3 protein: CASSEVQGRAFF
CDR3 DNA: TGTGCCAGCAGTGAAGTACAGGGGCGAGCTTTCTTT

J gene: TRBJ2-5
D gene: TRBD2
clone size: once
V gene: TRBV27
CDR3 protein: CASRGTSGSWETQYF
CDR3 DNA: TGTGCCAGCCGGGGGACTAGCGGTTCCTGGGAGACCCAGTACTTC

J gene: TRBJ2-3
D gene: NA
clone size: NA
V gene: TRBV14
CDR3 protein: CASSLHSDTQYF
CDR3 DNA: TGTGCCAGCAGCCTCCACTCAGATACGCAGTATTTT

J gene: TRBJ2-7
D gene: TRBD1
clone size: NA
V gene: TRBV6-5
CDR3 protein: CASTPRDSSSYEQYF
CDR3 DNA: TGTGCCAGCACCCCAAGGGACAGTTCCTCCTACGAGCAGTACTTC

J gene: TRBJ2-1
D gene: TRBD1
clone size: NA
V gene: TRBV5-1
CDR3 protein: CASQIRQGSSSSYNEQFF
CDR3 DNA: TGCGCCAGCCAAATCAGACAGGGCTCATCGAGCTCCTACAATGAGCAGTTCTTC

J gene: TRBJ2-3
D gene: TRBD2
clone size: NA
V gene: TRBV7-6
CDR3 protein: CASSSLSGGTDTQYF
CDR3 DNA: TGTGCCAGCAGCTCCCTTAGCGGGGGCACAGATACGCAGTATTTT

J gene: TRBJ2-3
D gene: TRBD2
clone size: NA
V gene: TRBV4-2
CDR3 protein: CASSQEAGDTDTQYF
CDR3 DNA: TGTGCCAGCAGCCAAGAGGCGGGAGACACAGATACGCAGTATTTT

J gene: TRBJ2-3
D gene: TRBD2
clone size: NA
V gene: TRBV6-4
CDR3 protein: CASSAGGPSDTQYF
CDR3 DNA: TGTGCCAGCAGTGCGGGGGGGCCATCAGATACGCAGTATTTT

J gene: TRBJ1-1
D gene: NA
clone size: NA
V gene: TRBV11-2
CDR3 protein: CASSLLPEAFF
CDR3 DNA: TGTGCCAGCAGCTTACTCCCTGAAGCTTTCTTT

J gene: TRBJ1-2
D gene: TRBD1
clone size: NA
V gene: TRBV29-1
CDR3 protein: CSAAGTGYYGYTF
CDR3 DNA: TGCAGCGCCGCCGGGACAGGGTACTATGGCTACACCTTC

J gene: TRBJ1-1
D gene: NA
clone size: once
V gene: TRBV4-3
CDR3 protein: CASSQGTENTEAFF
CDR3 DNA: TGCGCCAGCAGCCAAGGGACAGAGAACACTGAAGCTTTCTTT

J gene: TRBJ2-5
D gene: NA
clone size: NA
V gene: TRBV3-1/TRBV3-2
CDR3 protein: CASSQWTNQETQYF
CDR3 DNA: TGTGCCAGCAGCCAATGGACAAATCAAGAGACCCAGTACTTC

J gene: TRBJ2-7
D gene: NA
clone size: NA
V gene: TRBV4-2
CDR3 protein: CASSQEDLAYSSYEQYF
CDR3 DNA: TGTGCCAGCAGCCAAGAAGACCTAGCGTACAGCTCCTACGAGCAGTACTTC

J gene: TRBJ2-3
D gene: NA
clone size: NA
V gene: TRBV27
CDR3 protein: CASSSSILVSDTQYF
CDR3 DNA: TGTGCCAGCAGTTCCTCTATCCTCGTATCAGATACGCAGTATTTT